Sequencing of this T cell receptor beta chain was carried out in a study of T-cell reconstitution after alpha-beta-depleted transplantation in children (TCRdb year 2016). Study-wide context: T-cell immune reconstitution after TCRalphabeta/CD19-depleted allogeneic hematopoietic cell transplantation in children was quantitatively tracked in the study by means of TCR repertoire profiling.

Library creation used PCR. Sequencing was performed on an Illumina HiSeq 2500. Molecular barcoding was employed in the preparation of TCR libraries, with unique molecular identifiers being used to normalize TCRbeta repertoire quantification. The public reads were quality trimmed at Q25 with fastp and then assembled into clones with MiXCR by TCRdb, keeping productive beta chains. Rows are combined by CDR3 protein, so each entry shows the most common genes and DNA. The sample contains roughly 400,000 distinct CDR3 sequences, approximately 42% of them found a single time. Of the sample, around a quarter falls within the top ten clones. V loses 6 bases of germline sequence and J loses 0 bases, and the interval between the two ends is 9 bases. The CDR3, from cysteine to phenylalanine, totals 14 residues. Just the 42-base CDR3 DNA is kept, in frame starting at base 1. The CDR1 and CDR2 encoded by the germline V gene are MDHEN and SYDVKM.

Beyond this particular receptor, the publication reports: In some patients, the high TCRbeta diversity seen at day 60 was put down to recipient T cells and intrathymic progenitors that had survived conditioning. The apparently early recovery of alphabetaT-cell counts about two months after transplant reportedly depended on only several hundred rapidly expanded clones that came from non-depleted graft cells. Over subsequent months, a decline in hyperexpanded clone frequencies was noted, and after one year, T-cell counts and TCRbeta diversity were mostly ascribed to newly produced T cells.

Interpreted using the paper, the treatment or condition label stands for: allogeneic hematopoietic cell transplantation with graft depleted of TCRalphabeta T cells and CD19 B cells. The transplant recipients were children given TCRalphabeta/CD19-depleted allogeneic hematopoietic cell grafts. This clonotype was seen once. Its antigen remains unidentified. The input lacks base qualities; no much larger clone sits a single base away. One read represents weak support. The chain is made from TRBV28 and TRBJ2-4, and the D gene may be TRBD1, 6 bases matching. The source was PBMCs, collected before TCRalphabeta/CD19-depleted stem cell transplant. The TCR originated in a girl aged 2 to 10 with aplastic anemia, due to receive a stem cell transplant. The DNA sequence is given as TGTGCCAGCAGCAAACAGGGAGCCAAAAACATTCAGTACTTC. This is translated as CASSKQGAKNIQYF.